This TCR beta chain is drawn from a study of OX40 agonist ivuxolimab in advanced cancers. Turning to the overall study: The costimulatory receptor OX40 (CD134) was targeted by ivuxolimab, a fully human IgG2 agonistic monoclonal antibody. Prior anti-PD-1, anti-PD-L1 or anti-CTLA-4 therapy was permitted, and checkpoint inhibitors had been received by approximately 39% of dose-escalation patients. The paper covers the monotherapy dose-escalation part of the phase I ivuxolimab trial, which included N of about 50 patients. In the dose-escalation cohort, 82.7% of patients were male, and the mean age was around 60 years, with a range of 23 to 79. Three dose-escalation patients achieved partial responses, one with hepatocellular carcinoma and two with cutaneous melanoma. Among the roughly 50 dose-escalation patients, about 19 had hepatocellular carcinoma, 15 or so melanoma, 9 renal cell carcinoma and 9 head and neck cancer. The purpose of peripheral TCRbeta sequencing was to test whether ivuxolimab changed TCR sequence diversity and led to clonal T-cell expansion. Intravenous ivuxolimab was administered to patients every 2 weeks at six dose levels: 0.01, 0.1, 0.3, 1.5, 3 and 10 mg/kg.

The trial excluded patients who had a history of autoimmune disease or were on systemic immunosuppression. Peripheral blood for TCR sequencing was drawn from every dose cohort at baseline, at cycle 4 day 1 and at cycle 7 day 1. The samples were drawn from a first-in-human, open-label, multicenter phase I dose-escalation trial of ivuxolimab. The trial enrolled adults with locally advanced or metastatic head and neck squamous cell, hepatocellular, melanoma or renal cell carcinoma. Before TCR sequencing, CD4+ T cells and CD8+ T cells from peripheral blood were sorted into separate populations. This clone was observed a handful of times. Its recognized antigen is unknown. The input lacks base qualities; no much larger clone sits a single base away. Overall results and qualifications from the work: Clonal expansion of both CD4+ and CD8+ blood T cells was observed from baseline to week 6 at doses 0.1 to 3.0 mg/kg. In the 0.1-3.0 mg/kg groups, partial responders were among the patients with the lowest normalized peripheral clonal expansion, particularly in CD8+ T cells. Low levels of normalized T-cell clonal expansion were also seen in some patients who did not respond. After ivuxolimab, expanded clones were on average more numerous among CD8+ T cells than among CD4+ T cells. The antigen specificity of the peripheral T cells that underwent clonal expansion was not determined.

To sequence the TCRbeta CDR3 region, genomic DNA was isolated from the sorted cells. TCRbeta CDR3 regions were sequenced using the immunoSEQ Assay. The table was pulled from immuneACCESS by TCRdb, which kept in-frame rearrangements only. Such tables lose some clones; where checked, under half of the loss comes from unresolved V genes, and the rest has no known cause. This sample holds 55,000 to 75,000 clones; around 87% were observed only once. The ten biggest clones cover around 2.2% of the sample. Clipping removes 2 bases from V and 5 bases from J, with 5 as the unmatched junction base count. The CDR3 sequence holds 14 residues, the cysteine and phenylalanine included. Here the CDR3 DNA is all that survives: 42 bases in frame from base 1. Per the germline V gene, SGHRS is the CDR1 and YFSETQ is the CDR2.

This material consisted of CD4+ or CD8+ T cells sorted from blood, taken in a trial of the OX40 agonist ivuxolimab. The chain is encoded by TRBV5-1 joined to TRBJ2-7; 9 bases in the junction line up with TRBD1. The receptor was isolated from an adult with an advanced solid tumor such as melanoma, head and neck, liver or kidney cancer. The CDR3 here reads CASSLRQGEHEQYF. The sequenced DNA is TGCGCCAGCAGCTTAAGACAGGGGGAACACGAGCAGTACTTC.